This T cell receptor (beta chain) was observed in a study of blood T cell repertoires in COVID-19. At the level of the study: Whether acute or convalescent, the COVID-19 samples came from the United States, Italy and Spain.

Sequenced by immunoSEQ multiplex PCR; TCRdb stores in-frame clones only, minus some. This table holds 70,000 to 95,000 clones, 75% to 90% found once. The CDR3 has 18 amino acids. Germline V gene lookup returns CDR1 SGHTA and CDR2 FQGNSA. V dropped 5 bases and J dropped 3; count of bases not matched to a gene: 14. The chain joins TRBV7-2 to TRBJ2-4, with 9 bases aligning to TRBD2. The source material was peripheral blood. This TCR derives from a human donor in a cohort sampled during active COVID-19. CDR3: CASSALSRRGGGKNIQYF. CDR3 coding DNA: TGTGCCAGCAGCGCGCTATCTCGGCGGGGGGGTGGCAAAAACATTCAGTACTTC.